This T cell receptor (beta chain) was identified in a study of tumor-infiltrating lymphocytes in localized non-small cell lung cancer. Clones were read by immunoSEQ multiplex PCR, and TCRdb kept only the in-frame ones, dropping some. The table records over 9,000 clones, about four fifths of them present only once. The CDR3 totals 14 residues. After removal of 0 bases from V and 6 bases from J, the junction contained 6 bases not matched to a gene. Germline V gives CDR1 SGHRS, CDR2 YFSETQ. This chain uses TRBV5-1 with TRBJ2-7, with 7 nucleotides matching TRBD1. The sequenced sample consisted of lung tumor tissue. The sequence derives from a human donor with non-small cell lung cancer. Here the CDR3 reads CASSLDRGFTEQYF. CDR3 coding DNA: TGCGCCAGCAGCTTGGACAGGGGTTTTACCGAGCAGTACTTC.